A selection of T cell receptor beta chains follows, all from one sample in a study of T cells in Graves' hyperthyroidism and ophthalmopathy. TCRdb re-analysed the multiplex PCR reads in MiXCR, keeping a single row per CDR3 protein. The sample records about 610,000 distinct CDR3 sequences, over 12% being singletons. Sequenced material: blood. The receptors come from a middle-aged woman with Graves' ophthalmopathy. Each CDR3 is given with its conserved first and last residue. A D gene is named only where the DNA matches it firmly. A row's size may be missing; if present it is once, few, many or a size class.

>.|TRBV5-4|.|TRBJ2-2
CASSSKQSGELFF
TGTGCCAGCAGCTCAAAACAGTCCGGGGAGCTGTTTTTT
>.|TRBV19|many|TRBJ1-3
CASIKADRRNTIYF
TGTGCCAGTATTAAGGCGGACAGACGAAACACCATATATTTT
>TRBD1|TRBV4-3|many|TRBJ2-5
CASSQGTGGRETQYF
TGCGCCAGCAGCCAAGGGACAGGGGGCCGGGAGACCCAGTACTTC
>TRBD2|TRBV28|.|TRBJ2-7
CAGSPGLAESYEQYF
TGTGCCGGCAGTCCTGGACTAGCGGAAAGCTACGAGCAGTACTTC
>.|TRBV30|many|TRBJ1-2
CAWRGLSRNYGYTF
TGTGCCTGGAGAGGGCTTAGCAGAAACTATGGCTACACCTTC
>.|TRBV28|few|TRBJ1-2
CASGLDYQLHGYTF
TGTGCCAGCGGCCTTGACTACCAATTGCATGGCTACACCTTC
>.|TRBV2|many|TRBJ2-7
CASKDSGEAYEQYF
TGTGCCAGCAAGGACAGCGGGGAAGCCTACGAGCAGTACTTC
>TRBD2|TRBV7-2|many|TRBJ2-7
CASSRTSGRGDSYEQYF
TGTGCCAGCAGCCGGACTAGCGGGAGGGGGGACTCCTACGAGCAGTACTTC
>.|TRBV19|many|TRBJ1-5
CASTKDRLLNQPQHF
TGTGCCAGTACCAAAGACAGGCTCTTGAATCAGCCCCAGCATTTT
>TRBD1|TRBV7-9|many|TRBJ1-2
CASSLGWQGVGGYTF
TGTGCCAGCAGCTTAGGCTGGCAGGGGGTCGGCGGCTACACCTTC
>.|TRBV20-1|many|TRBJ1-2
CSASENDGYTF
TGCAGTGCTAGTGAGAACGATGGCTACACCTTC
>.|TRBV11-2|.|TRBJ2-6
CASGPPLGVRTGANVLTF
TGTGCCAGCGGCCCTCCATTGGGGGTTAGAACTGGGGCCAACGTCCTGACTTTC